The entry below gives a single T cell receptor beta chain sequence along with its context. The antigen is not known. The assay was run at survey level. Source study methods: A productive frequency of 2.59 x 10-5 was the lowest detectable. Repertoires were generated with immunoSEQ multiplex PCR, while TCRdb's copy carries only in-frame clones and drops some. Clonal size and the V and J genes are those of that table, whereas D and trimming came from the DNA. The data contain roughly 41,000 clones, over 70% of them singletons. This sample was taken from a study of STAT5B mutations in CD4+ large granular lymphocyte leukemia. Findings and caveats of the study: Patient CD4-sorted repertoires looked more clonal than healthy CD4+ repertoires, even without putative leukemic clones.

The specimen sequenced was CD4+ T cells from blood buffy coats. This sequence originates from a human donor in good health.

CDR3 DNA: TGCGCCAGCACCCTAGGCACAGGGGAAGATACGCAGTATTTT. It specifies CASTLGTGEDTQYF. J is TRBJ2-3 and V is TRBV5-1; TRBD1 aligns across 7 bases. V was clipped by 6 bases and J by 5 bases; unmatched bases: 9. CDR3 length: 14 amino acids. The germline V gene has CDR1 SGHRS and CDR2 YFSETQ.